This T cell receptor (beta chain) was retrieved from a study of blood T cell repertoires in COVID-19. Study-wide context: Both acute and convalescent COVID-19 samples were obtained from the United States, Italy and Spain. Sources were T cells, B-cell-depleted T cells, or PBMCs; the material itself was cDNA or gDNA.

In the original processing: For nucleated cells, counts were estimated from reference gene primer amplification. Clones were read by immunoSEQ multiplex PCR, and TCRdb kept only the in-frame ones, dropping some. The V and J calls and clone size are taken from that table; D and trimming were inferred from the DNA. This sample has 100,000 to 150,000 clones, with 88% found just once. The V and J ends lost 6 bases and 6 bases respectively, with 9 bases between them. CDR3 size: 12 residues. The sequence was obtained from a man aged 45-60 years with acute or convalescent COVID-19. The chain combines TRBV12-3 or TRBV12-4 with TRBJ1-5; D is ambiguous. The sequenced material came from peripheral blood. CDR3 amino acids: CASSVASQPQHF. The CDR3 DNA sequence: TGTGCCAGCAGCGTAGCCAGTCAGCCCCAGCATTTT.